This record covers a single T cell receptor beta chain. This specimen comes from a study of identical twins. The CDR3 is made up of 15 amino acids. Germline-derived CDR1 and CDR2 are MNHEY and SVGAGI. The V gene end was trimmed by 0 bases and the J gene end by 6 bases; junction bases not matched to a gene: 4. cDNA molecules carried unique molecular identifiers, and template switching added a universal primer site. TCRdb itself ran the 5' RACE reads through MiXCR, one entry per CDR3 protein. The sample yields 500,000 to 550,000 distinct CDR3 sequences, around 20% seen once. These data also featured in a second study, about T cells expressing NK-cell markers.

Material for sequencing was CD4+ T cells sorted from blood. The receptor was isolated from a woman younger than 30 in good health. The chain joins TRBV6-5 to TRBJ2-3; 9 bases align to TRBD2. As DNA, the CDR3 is TGTGCCAGCAGTTACTCGCGGGGGGGCCTCGATACGCAGTATTTT. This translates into CASSYSRGGLDTQYF.